This T cell receptor (beta chain) was retrieved from a study of CD8+CD57+ T cells in acquired aplastic anemia. The CDR3 spans 16 residues. V was clipped by 3 bases and J by 0 bases, with 11 bases between them. Per germline, CDR1 KGHDR and CDR2 SFDVKD. It was genomic DNA that served as the template for profiling TCR beta VDJ and CDR3. Via MiXCR, TCRdb re-called the reads, giving one row per CDR3 protein. The sample consists of some 150,000 distinct CDR3 sequences, about two thirds of them appearing once. CD8+CD57+ cell expansion, shown by flow cytometry, had occurred in the patients selected for sequencing. Sampling of blood occurred while the patients had still received no therapy.

V usage is TRBV24-1 and J usage is TRBJ2-1; no firm D call. Sequenced sample: sorted CD4+, CD8+, or CD8+CD57+ T cells (not recorded which) from PBMCs. The TCR originated in a human donor with aplastic anemia. In DNA, the CDR3 is TGTGCCACCAGTGATCTCCCCGACCGCTCCTACAATGAGCAGTTCTTC. This translates into CATSDLPDRSYNEQFF.